A selection of T cell receptor beta chains follows, all from one sample in a study of T cell repertoires in cytomegalovirus infection. Their cognate antigens are unknown. TCRdb independently ran MiXCR on the reads; one entry per CDR3 protein. The top ten hold about 18% of the sample, which has around 43,000 distinct CDR3 sequences, about 20% seen once. The sample taken for sequencing was PBMCs, sequenced either directly or after in vitro stimulation (not recorded which). The source of these receptors is a human donor in good health (CMV status not recorded). Some clones in this sample may be carry-over from other donors' samples. Both conserved end residues are part of each CDR3. A D gene is named only where the DNA matches it firmly. Clone size appears in some rows only: once, few, many, or a class for an expanded clone.

>16|few|TRBD2|TRBJ2-3|TRBV12-5
TGTGCTAGTGGTTTGGTTTACGGGGGGGACACAGATACGCAGTATTTT
CASGLVYGGDTDTQYF
>16|many|TRBD2|TRBJ2-1|TRBV2
TGTGCCAGCAGACCCCTGGGGACTAGCGACTACAATGAGCAGTTCTTC
CASRPLGTSDYNEQFF
>16|many|-|TRBJ1-4|TRBV7-6
TGTGCCAGCAGCTTATCGTGGGGGCGCATCCATGAAAAACTGTTTTTT
CASSLSWGRIHEKLFF
>12|many|-|TRBJ2-3|TRBV12-3/TRBV12-4
TGTGCCAGCGCCGTGGGGCCGGATACGCAGTATTTT
CASAVGPDTQYF
>17|-|-|TRBJ2-2|TRBV19
TGTGCCAGTAGTAGATTTCAGAAGGAAACGAACACCGGGGAGCTGTTTTTT
CASSRFQKETNTGELFF
>14|few|-|TRBJ1-1|TRBV4-1
TGCGCCAGCAGCCGAACCGCCCCGAACACTGAAGCTTTCTTT
CASSRTAPNTEAFF
>13|-|-|TRBJ1-6|TRBV15
TGTGCCACCAGCAACATGTATAATTCACCCCTCCACTTT
CATSNMYNSPLHF
>12|few|-|TRBJ2-1|TRBV6-2/TRBV6-3
TGTGCCAGCAGCCCCCGGCACAATGAGCAGTTCTTC
CASSPRHNEQFF
>13|many|-|TRBJ2-2|TRBV10-3
TGTGCCAGCCTCTCGGCGCTCACCGGGGAGCTGTTTTTT
CASLSALTGELFF
>13|-|-|TRBJ1-1|TRBV10-3
TGTGCCATCAGGACACAGGGTAGGACTGAAGCTTTCTTT
CAIRTQGRTEAFF
>18|-|TRBD1|TRBJ2-3|TRBV7-9
TGTGCCAGCAGCCTTCTGGGGCGACAGGGGATAACCACAGATACGCAGTATTTT
CASSLLGRQGITTDTQYF
>13|many|-|TRBJ2-7|TRBV29-1
TGCAGCGTTGGAAGGGGGGCGCTGTACGAGCAGTACTTC
CSVGRGALYEQYF
>15|few|-|TRBJ2-2|TRBV5-1
TGCGCCAGCAGCTTGGGACAGTCGAACACCGGGGAGCTGTTTTTT
CASSLGQSNTGELFF
>14|many|TRBD2|TRBJ2-3|TRBV6-1
TGTGCCAGCAAATGGGGGGGGGGCACAGATACGCAGTATTTT
CASKWGGGTDTQYF
>13|-|-|TRBJ2-4|TRBV4-3
TGCGCCAGCAGCCAAGTCAGGGAAAACATTCAGTACTTC
CASSQVRENIQYF
>13|many|-|TRBJ2-3|TRBV25-1
TGTGCCAGCAGTGGGCTGAGGGCAGATACGCAGTATTTT
CASSGLRADTQYF
>14|many|-|TRBJ2-3|TRBV29-1
TGCAGCGTTGGTCAGGGAACCGCGGCGGATACGCAGTATTTT
CSVGQGTAADTQYF
>14|few|-|TRBJ1-2|TRBV7-9
TGTGCCAGCAGCCAAGGGAGGGCTAACTATGGCTACACCTTC
CASSQGRANYGYTF
>14|-|-|TRBJ2-1|TRBV5-6
TGTGCCAGCAGCCATGGGAGGCGAAACAATGAGCAGTTCTTC
CASSHGRRNNEQFF
>13|few|-|TRBJ2-7|TRBV27
TGTGCCAGCAGTTTTAACAGCTACTACGAGCAGTACTTC
CASSFNSYYEQYF
>15|-|TRBD1|TRBJ2-3|TRBV7-8
TGTGCCAGCAGCATTGGAGAGGGGGCCACAGATACGCAGTATTTT
CASSIGEGATDTQYF
>14|-|TRBD2|TRBJ2-5|TRBV10-3
TGTGCCATCAGTGGGACTAGCGGAGGAGAGACCCAGTACTTC
CAISGTSGGETQYF
>16|few|-|TRBJ2-5|TRBV5-1
TGCGCCAGCAGCTTGAGTGAGTTGGAGCCCCAAGAGACCCAGTACTTC
CASSLSELEPQETQYF
>16|many|-|TRBJ1-3|TRBV12-3/TRBV12-4
TGTGCCAGCAGTCCCTCTCGGGGCAGCTCTGGAAACACCATATATTTT
CASSPSRGSSGNTIYF
>14|few|-|TRBJ2-1|TRBV5-4
TGTGCCAGCAGCTGGGACTCTTCTTACAATGAGCAGTTCTTC
CASSWDSSYNEQFF
>15|medium-sized|-|TRBJ2-2|TRBV6-5
TGTGCCAGCACCCCCCTCACAGGAGCGCCCGGGGAGCTGTTTTTT
CASTPLTGAPGELFF
>14|few|TRBD2|TRBJ2-7|TRBV19
TGTGCCAGTAGTATTGGGCTAGCGGCGACTGAGCAGTACTTC
CASSIGLAATEQYF
>13|many|-|TRBJ2-1|TRBV10-2
TGCGCCAGCAGTGAGTCGTCACATGGTAGGCAGTTCTTC
CASSESSHGRQFF
>14|-|TRBD1|TRBJ2-7|TRBV18
TGTGCCAGCTCACCAACAGGGGGCCCGTACGAGCAGTACTTC
CASSPTGGPYEQYF
>15|few|TRBD1|TRBJ1-2|TRBV28
TGTGCCAGCAGTCCGGGACAGGGGGAGGTCTATGGCTACACCTTC
CASSPGQGEVYGYTF
>16|few|-|TRBJ2-3|TRBV11-2
TGTGCCAGCAGCTTATCTCCTTTGGCTAGCACAGATACGCAGTATTTT
CASSLSPLASTDTQYF
>15|many|-|TRBJ1-3|TRBV7-6
TGTGCCAGCAGCTTAAGTGCGGGGGCCGGAAACACCATATATTTT
CASSLSAGAGNTIYF
>13|once|-|TRBJ1-2|TRBV19
TGTGCCAGTAGTTTCCCCGGACTCCCTAGCTACACCTTC
CASSFPGLPSYTF
>15|-|-|TRBJ2-5|TRBV2
TGTGCCAGCTTCCGAGGGGGTCAGGGCGAAGAGACCCAGTACTTC
CASFRGGQGEETQYF
>16|many|-|TRBJ2-2|TRBV7-2
TGTGCCAGCAGCCCATGGGTAGCGGCGGGGATCGGGGAGCTGTTTTTT
CASSPWVAAGIGELFF
>13|few|-|TRBJ1-1|TRBV28
TGTGCCAGCAGTCGGACCCAGCTCCCTGAAGCTTTCTTT
CASSRTQLPEAFF
>13|many|-|TRBJ1-5|TRBV6-6
TGTGCCAGCAGTTACCGAGGGGGGCAGCCCCAGCATTTT
CASSYRGGQPQHF
>14|once|-|TRBJ1-2|TRBV4-2
TGTGCCAGCAGCCAAGAAATGGTGAACTATGGCTACACCTTC
CASSQEMVNYGYTF
>15|few|-|TRBJ2-6|TRBV12-3/TRBV12-4
TGTGCCAGCAGTCCTCTTCCCCCTGGGGCCAACGTCCTGACTTTC
CASSPLPPGANVLTF